This TCR beta chain was retrieved from a study of shared clonotypes between healthy human individuals. A single count supports this clone. The V segment lost 4 bases and the J segment 7 bases; nucleotides outside the gene matches: 8. CDR3 size: 15 residues. Germline V gene sequence: CDR1 SGHDT, CDR2 YYEEEE. CD8 cells classed as naive were CD45RO-negative and positively selected for CCR7, excluding terminally differentiated effector memory CD45RA+ cells. Produced via immunoSEQ multiplex PCR; TCRdb's table is partial and in-frame only. The sample yields about 2.1 million clones, just over 90% seen once.

The rearrangement uses TRBV5-6 and TRBJ1-4, with 9 bases lining up with TRBD1. The sample consisted of naive CD8+ T cells from PBMCs. The origin of this receptor is a man younger than 35 in good health. Some clones in this sample may be carry-over from other donors' samples. The CDR3 spells CASSAPGQGAEKLFF. For the CDR3, the DNA is TGTGCCAGCAGCGCCCCGGGACAGGGTGCTGAAAAACTGTTTTTT.